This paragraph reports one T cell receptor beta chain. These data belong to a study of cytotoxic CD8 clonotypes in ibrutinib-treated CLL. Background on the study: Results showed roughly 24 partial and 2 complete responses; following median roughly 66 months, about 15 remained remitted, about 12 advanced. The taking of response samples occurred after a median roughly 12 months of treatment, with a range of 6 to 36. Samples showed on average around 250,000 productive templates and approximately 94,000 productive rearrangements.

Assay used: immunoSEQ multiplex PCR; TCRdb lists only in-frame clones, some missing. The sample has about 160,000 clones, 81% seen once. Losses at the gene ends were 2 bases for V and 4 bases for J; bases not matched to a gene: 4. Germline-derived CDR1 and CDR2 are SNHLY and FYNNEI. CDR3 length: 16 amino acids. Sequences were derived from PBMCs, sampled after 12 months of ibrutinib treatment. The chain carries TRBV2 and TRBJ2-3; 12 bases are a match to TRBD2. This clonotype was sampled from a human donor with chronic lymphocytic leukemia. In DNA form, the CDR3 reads TGTGCCAGCAGTGAACGGGCTAGCGGGAGGGCAGATACGCAGTATTTT. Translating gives CASSERASGRADTQYF.